This T cell receptor (beta chain) was recovered during a study of blood T cell repertoires in COVID-19. Study summary: Nucleic acid was either cDNA or gDNA, and it came from T cells, B-cell-depleted T cells, or PBMCs.

Trimming took 5 bases from V and 2 from J; bases not matched to a gene: 5. Germline CDR1 reads SGHTA; CDR2 reads FQGNSA. This CDR3 is 15 amino acids long. The table came from immunoSEQ multiplex PCR; TCRdb's copy has only in-frame clones and leaves some out. The data show around 100,000 clones, roughly 91% seen once. Sequenced input: peripheral blood. The gene calls are TRBV7-2 and TRBJ2-1; 8 nucleotides align to TRBD1. The TCR was taken from a man between 18 and 35 years old with COVID-19, enrolled during active disease. In DNA form, the CDR3 reads TGTGCCAGCAGCCCCTTCAGGGGGCCCTACAATGAGCAGTTCTTC. It encodes CASSPFRGPYNEQFF.